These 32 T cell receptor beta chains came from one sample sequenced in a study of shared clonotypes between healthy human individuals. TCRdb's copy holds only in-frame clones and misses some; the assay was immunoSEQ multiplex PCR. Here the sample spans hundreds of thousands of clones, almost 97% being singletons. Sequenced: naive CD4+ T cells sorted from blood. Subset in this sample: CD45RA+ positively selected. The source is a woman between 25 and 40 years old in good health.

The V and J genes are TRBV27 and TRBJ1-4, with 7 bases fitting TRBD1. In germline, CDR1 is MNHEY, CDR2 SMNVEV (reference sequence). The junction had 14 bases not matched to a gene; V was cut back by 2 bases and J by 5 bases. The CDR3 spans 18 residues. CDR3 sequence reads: CASSLNYGTAISNEKLFF. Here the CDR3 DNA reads TGTGCCAGCAGTTTAAATTACGGGACAGCCATTTCGAATGAAAAACTGTTTTTT.

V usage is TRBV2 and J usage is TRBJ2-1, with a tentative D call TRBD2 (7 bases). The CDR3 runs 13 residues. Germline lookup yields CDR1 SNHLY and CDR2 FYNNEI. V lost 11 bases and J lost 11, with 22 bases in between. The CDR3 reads CAGYREGKDQQFF. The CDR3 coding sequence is TGTGCCGGATACAGGGAGGGTAAGGATCAGCAGTTCTTC.

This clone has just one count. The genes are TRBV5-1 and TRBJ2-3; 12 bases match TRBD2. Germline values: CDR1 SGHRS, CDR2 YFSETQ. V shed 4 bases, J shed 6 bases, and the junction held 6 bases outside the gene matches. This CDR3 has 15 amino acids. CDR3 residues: CASSPRLAGDDTQYF. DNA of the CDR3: TGCGCCAGCAGCCCAAGACTAGCGGGAGATGATACGCAGTATTTT.

The CDR3 coding sequence is TGTGCCAGCAGTACCTTACCTTGGACAACCGCGTTAAGGATCTCCTACGAGCAGTACTTC. This encodes CASSTLPWTTALRISYEQYF. The chain uses TRBV28 and TRBJ2-7; possible D gene TRBD1, 5 bases. The germline CDR1 and CDR2 sequences are MDHEN and SYDVKM. V lost 5 bases to trimming and J lost 0 bases, with 29 bases between them. The CDR3 totals 20 residues.

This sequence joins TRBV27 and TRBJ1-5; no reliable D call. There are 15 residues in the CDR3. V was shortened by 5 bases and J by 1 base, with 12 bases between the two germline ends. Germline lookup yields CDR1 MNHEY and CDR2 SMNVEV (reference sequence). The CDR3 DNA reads TGTGCCAGCAGTAACGGACTAGGGAGCAATCAGCCCCAGCATTTT. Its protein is CASSNGLGSNQPQHF.

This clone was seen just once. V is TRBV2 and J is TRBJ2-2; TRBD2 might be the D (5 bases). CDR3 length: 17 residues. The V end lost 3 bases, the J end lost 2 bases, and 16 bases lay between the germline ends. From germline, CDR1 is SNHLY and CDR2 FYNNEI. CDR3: CASSERAGRSNTGELFF. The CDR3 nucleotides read TGTGCCAGCAGTGAGCGGGCGGGCAGGTCAAACACCGGGGAGCTGTTTTTT.

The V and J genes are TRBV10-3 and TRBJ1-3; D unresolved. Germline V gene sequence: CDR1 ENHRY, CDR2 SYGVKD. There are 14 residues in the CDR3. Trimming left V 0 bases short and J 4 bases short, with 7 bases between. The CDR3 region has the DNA TGTGCCATCAGTGAGTCTGTTACAGGAAACACCATATATTTT. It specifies CAISESVTGNTIYF.

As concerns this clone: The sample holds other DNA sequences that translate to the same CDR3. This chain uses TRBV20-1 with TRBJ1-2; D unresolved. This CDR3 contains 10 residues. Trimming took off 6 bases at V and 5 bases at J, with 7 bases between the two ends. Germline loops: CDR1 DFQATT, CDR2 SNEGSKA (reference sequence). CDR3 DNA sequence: TGCAGTGCGCCCCTTTATGGCTACACCTTC. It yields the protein CSAPLYGYTF.

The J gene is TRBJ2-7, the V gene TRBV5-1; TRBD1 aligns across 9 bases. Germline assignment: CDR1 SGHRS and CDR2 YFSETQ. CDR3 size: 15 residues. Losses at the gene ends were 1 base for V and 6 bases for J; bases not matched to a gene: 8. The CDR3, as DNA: TGCGCCAGCAGCTTGACATACAGGGGGCAGGTCGAGCAGTACTTC. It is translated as CASSLTYRGQVEQYF.

This CDR3 reads CASSLTHGGETEAFF. CDR3 coding DNA: TGCGCCAGCAGCCTAACCCACGGGGGAGAGACTGAAGCTTTCTTT. The V gene is TRBV5-1, the J gene TRBJ1-1; TRBD1 is a possible D gene (5 bases). Germline CDR1 is SGHRS and CDR2 is YFSETQ. V was shortened by 4 bases and J by 5 bases, with 18 bases between the two germline ends. This CDR3 region has 15 residues. The full variable domain, with the rest looked up from reference TRBV5-1 and TRBJ1-1, is KAGVTQTPRYLIKTRGQQVTLSCSPISGHRSVSWYQQTPGQGLQFLFEYFSETQRNKGNFPGRFSGRQFSNSRSEMNVSTLELGDSALYLCASSLTHGGETEAFFGQGTRLTVV.

Here the CDR3 reads CASSPQETATSYGYTF. The CDR3 DNA follows: TGTGCCAGCTCACCTCAGGAAACAGCCACAAGCTATGGCTACACCTTC. This chain connects TRBV18 to TRBJ1-2; the D is unclear. V lost 3 bases, J lost 4 bases, and 18 bases lay in between. This CDR3 contains 16 residues. Germline CDR1 reads KGHSH; CDR2 reads LQKENI.

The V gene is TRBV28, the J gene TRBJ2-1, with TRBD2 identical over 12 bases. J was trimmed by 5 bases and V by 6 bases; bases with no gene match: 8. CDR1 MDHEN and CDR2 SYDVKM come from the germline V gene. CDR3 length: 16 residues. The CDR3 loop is CASSTSGTSGHNEQFF. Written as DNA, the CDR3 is TGTGCCAGCAGCACCTCCGGGACTAGCGGGCACAATGAGCAGTTCTTC.

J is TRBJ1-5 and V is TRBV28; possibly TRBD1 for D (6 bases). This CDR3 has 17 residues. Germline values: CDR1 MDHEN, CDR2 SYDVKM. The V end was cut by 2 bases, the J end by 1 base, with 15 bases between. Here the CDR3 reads CASSLGAGVGSNQPQHF. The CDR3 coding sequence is TGTGCCAGCAGTTTAGGGGCAGGGGTAGGGAGCAATCAGCCCCAGCATTTT.

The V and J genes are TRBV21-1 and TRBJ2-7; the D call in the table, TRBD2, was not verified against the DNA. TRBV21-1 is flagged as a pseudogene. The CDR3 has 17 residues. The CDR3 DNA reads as TGTGCCAGCAGCAAAGGAAGCGGGAGGGGTGATTCCTACGAGCAGTACTTC. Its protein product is CASSKGSGRGDSYEQYF.

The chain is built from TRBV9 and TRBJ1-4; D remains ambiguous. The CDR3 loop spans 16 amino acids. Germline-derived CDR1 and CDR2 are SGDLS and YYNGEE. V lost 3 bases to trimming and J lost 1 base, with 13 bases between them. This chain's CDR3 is CASSGGMKITNEKLFF. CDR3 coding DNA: TGTGCCAGCAGCGGCGGAATGAAAATAACTAATGAAAAACTGTTTTTT.

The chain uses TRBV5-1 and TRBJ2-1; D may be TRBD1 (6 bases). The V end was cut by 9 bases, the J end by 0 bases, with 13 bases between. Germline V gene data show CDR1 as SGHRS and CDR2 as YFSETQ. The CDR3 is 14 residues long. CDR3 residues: CANRVGPSYNEQFF. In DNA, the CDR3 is TGCGCCAACAGGGTGGGACCCTCCTACAATGAGCAGTTCTTC. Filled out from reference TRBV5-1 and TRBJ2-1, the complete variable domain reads KAGVTQTPRYLIKTRGQQVTLSCSPISGHRSVSWYQQTPGQGLQFLFEYFSETQRNKGNFPGRFSGRQFSNSRSEMNVSTLELGDSALYLCANRVGPSYNEQFFGPGTRLTVL.

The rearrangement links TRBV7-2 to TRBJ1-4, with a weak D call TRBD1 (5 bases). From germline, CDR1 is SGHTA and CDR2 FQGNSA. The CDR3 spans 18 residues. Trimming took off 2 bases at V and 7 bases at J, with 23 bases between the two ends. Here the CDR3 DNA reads TGTGCCAGCAGCTTAATCAGGGCCCCAGGAAGTTTAGCTGAAAAACTGTTTTTT. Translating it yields CASSLIRAPGSLAEKLFF.

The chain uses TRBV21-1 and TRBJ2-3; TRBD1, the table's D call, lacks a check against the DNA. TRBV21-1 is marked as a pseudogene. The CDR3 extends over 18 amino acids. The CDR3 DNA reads TGTGCCAGCAGCAAAGTGGGGAAGACAGGGGGGATCACAGATACGCAGTATTTT. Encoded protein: CASSKVGKTGGITDTQYF.

CDR3 region: CASRQPGAGANVLTF. The CDR3 DNA reads as TGTGCCAGCAGACAACCAGGGGCCGGGGCCAACGTCCTGACTTTC. The chain couples TRBV28 to TRBJ2-6; the D gene is possibly TRBD1 (6 bases). The CDR3 is 15 residues long. Trimming removed 6 bases at V and 4 bases at J, with 13 bases between. Per the germline V gene, CDR1 is MDHEN and CDR2 is SYDVKM.

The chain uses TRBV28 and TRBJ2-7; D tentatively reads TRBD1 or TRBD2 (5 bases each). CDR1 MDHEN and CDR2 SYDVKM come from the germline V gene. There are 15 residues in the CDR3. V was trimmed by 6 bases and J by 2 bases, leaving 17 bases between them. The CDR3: CASRGGTGPAYEQYF. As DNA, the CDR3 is TGTGCCAGCAGAGGAGGAACAGGTCCTGCCTACGAGCAGTACTTC.

The CDR3 region is CASSLLRGSTNGYTF. The CDR3, as DNA: TGCGCCAGCAGCCTACTTAGGGGCAGTACCAATGGCTACACCTTC. The gene calls are TRBV4-1 and TRBJ1-2; perhaps TRBD1 as D (5 bases). V was trimmed by 4 bases and J by 6 bases, leaving 18 bases between them. In germline, CDR1 is MGHRA, CDR2 YSYEKL. The CDR3 is 15 amino acids.

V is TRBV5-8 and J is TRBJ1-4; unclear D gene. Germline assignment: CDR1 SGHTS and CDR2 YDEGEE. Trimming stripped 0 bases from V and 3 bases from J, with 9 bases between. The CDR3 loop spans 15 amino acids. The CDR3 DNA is TGTGCCAGCAGCTTGGAGGGTATCTCTAATGAAAAACTGTTTTTT. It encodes CASSLEGISNEKLFF.

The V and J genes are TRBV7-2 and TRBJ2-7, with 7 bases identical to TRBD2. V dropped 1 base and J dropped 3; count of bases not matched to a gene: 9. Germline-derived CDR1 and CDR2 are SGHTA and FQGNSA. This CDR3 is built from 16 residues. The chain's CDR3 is CASSLVGRSGNYEQYF. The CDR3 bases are TGTGCCAGCAGCTTAGTTGGGCGGAGCGGGAACTACGAGCAGTACTTC.

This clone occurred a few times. CDR3 region: CASDRESTEAFF. CDR3 nucleotide sequence: TGTGCCTCCGACAGGGAATCGACTGAAGCTTTCTTT. The rearrangement links TRBV30 to TRBJ1-1, with 7 bases aligning to TRBD1. Unmatched junction bases numbered 7, after V lost 7 bases and J lost 5 bases. The CDR3 sequence is 12 residues long. Germline loops: CDR1 GTSNPN, CDR2 SVGIG (reference sequence).

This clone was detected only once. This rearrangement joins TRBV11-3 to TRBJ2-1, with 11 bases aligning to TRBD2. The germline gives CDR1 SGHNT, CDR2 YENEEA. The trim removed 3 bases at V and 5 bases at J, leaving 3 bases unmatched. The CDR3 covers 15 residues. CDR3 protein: CASSFGTSGNNEQFF. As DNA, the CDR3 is TGTGCCAGCAGCTTCGGGACTAGCGGAAACAATGAGCAGTTCTTC.

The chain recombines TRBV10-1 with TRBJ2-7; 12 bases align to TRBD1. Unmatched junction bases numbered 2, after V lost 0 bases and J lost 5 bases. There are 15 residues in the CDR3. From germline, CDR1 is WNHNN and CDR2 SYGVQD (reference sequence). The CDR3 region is CASSESGQGADEQYF. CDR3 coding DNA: TGCGCCAGCAGTGAGTCGGGACAGGGGGCGGACGAGCAGTACTTC.

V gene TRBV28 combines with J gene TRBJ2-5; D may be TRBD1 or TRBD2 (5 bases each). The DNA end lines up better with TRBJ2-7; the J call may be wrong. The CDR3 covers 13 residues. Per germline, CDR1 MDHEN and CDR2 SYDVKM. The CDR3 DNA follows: TGTGCCAGCAGCCGGGACCGAACCTACGAGCAGTACTTC. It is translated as CASSRDRTYEQYF.

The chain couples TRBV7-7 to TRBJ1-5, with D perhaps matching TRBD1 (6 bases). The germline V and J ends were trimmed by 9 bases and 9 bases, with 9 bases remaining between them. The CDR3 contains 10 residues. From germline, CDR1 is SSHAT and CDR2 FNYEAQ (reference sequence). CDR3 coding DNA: TGTGCCAGTAAGGGGGGGCCCCAGCATTTT. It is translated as CASKGGPQHF.

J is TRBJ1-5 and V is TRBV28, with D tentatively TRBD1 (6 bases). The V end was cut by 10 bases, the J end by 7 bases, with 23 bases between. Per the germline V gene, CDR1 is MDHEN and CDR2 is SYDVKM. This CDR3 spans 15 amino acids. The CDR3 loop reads CAISRGEQGLQPQHF. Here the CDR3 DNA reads TGTGCCATTTCTCGGGGGGAACAGGGCCTGCAGCCCCAGCATTTT.

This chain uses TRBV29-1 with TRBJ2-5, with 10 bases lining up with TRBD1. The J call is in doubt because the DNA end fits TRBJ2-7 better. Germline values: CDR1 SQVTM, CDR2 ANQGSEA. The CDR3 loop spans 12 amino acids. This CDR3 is CSVDDRGHEQYF. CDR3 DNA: TGCAGCGTTGATGACAGGGGGCACGAGCAGTACTTC.

In DNA form, the CDR3 reads TGTGCCAGCAGGAGGACGGGAGCCGAGCAGTACTTC. Its protein is CASRRTGAEQYF. This chain links TRBV6-5 with TRBJ2-7, with a tentative D call TRBD2 (6 bases). Germline V gene data show CDR1 as MNHEY and CDR2 as SVGAGI. CDR3 length: 12 residues. The germline V and J ends were trimmed by 6 bases and 6 bases, with 12 bases remaining between them.

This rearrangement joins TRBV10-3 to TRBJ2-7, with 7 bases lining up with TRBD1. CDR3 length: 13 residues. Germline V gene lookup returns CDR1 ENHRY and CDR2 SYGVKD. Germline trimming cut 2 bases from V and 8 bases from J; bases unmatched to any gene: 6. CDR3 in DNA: TGTGCCATCAGTGAGCGGGACAGTGACAAGCAGTACTTC. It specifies CAISERDSDKQYF.